This record covers a single T cell receptor beta chain. The repertoire was sequenced with immunoSEQ multiplex PCR; TCRdb's copy has only in-frame clones and lacks some. In the table there are about 170,000 clones, over 90% of which are singletons. These data are taken from a study of blood T cell repertoires in COVID-19. J gave up 7 bases and V 4 bases, and 11 bases lay outside the gene matches. The CDR3 consists of 16 residues. Germline V gene sequence: CDR1 LGHDT, CDR2 YNNKEL (reference sequence). Material: peripheral blood. The chain employs TRBV3-1 (or the pseudogene TRBV3-2) and TRBJ2-1; 9 bases fit TRBD2. This receptor was identified in a man in his fifties or sixties with acute or convalescent COVID-19. CDR3 DNA sequence: TGTGCCAGCAGCCGACCCGGGACTAGCCCAATTAATGAGCAGTTCTTC. Translated: CASSRPGTSPINEQFF.